This T cell receptor beta chain was retrieved from a study of T cells in Graves' hyperthyroidism and ophthalmopathy. General study results and limits: Blood also held most thyroid clonotypes expanded beyond 0.001.

With regard to this clonotype: Its target is unknown.

Among the patients, aged 18 to 65, hyperthyroidism was newly diagnosed and had lasted under 2 months. A sample of blood taken at first hyperthyroidism diagnosis preceded any ophthalmopathy symptoms. Out of more than 8 ml of fresh peripheral blood came the PBMCs. From RNA transcripts, TCR beta CDR3 regions were amplified. Using the HTBI primer set, a first-round RT-PCR was run on the TCR CDR3. A single record per CDR3 protein comes from TCRdb applying MiXCR to the multiplex PCR reads. The data show 250,000 to 300,000 distinct CDR3 sequences, approximately 14% seen once. Sequencing used blood. This clonotype originated in a woman aged 45-59 years with Graves' hyperthyroidism that later progressed to Graves' ophthalmopathy.

CDR3 in amino acids: CSANGLAGVRADTQYF. CDR3 nucleotide sequence: TGCAGTGCTAATGGACTAGCGGGAGTACGGGCAGATACGCAGTATTTT. The V and J genes are TRBV20-1 and TRBJ2-3, with 13 bases fitting TRBD2. Trimming took 4 bases from V and 4 from J; bases not matched to a gene: 8. The germline CDR1 and CDR2 sequences are DFQATT and SNEGSKA (reference sequence). The CDR3 is made up of 16 amino acids.